This T cell receptor (beta chain) is from a study of T cells after yellow fever vaccination. TCRdb itself ran the 5' RACE reads through MiXCR, one entry per CDR3 protein. This sample has about 630,000 distinct CDR3 sequences, with 9% to 15% found just once. Germline lookup yields CDR1 LGHDT and CDR2 YNNKEL (reference sequence). The CDR3 has 13 residues. Trimming cost V 9 bases and J 2 bases; bases outside gene matches: 6. This clonotype was observed a handful of times. The sample consisted of PBMCs, taken on the day of the yellow fever booster vaccination. This TCR came from a man aged 30 to 45 who received the YFV17D yellow fever vaccine. This chain connects TRBV3-1 to TRBJ1-2; 7 bases line up with TRBD1. In nucleotides, the CDR3 is TGTGCCAGTACAGGGGTGGAAAACTATGGCTACACCTTC. It translates to CASTGVENYGYTF.